The 21 T cell receptor beta chains below all came from one sample that was sequenced in a study of T-cell reconstitution after alpha-beta-depleted transplantation in children. Researchers prepared the TCRbeta library using unique molecular identifiers, the study reports. In TCRdb, the PCR reads were re-called with MiXCR into one record per CDR3 protein. The table shows more than 200,000 distinct CDR3 sequences, with approximately 8.4% occurring only once. The sample consisted of PBMCs, mostly from graft donor cells, taken 360 days after TCRalphabeta/CD19-depleted stem cell transplant. These receptors were taken from a male patient aged 2-15 years who had a stem cell transplant for acute myeloid leukemia, so the T cells may come from the graft donor.

This clonotype has ten or more counts. This chain connects TRBV29-1 to TRBJ1-2; no firm D call. V lost 4 bases and J 4 bases, leaving 10 bases between the germline ends. Germline CDR1 reads SQVTM; CDR2 reads ANQGSEA. The CDR3 is 12 residues long. The CDR3 is CSVADHGYGYTF. The CDR3 region has the DNA TGCAGCGTTGCCGACCATGGCTATGGCTACACCTTC.

This clonotype was detected many times. The rearrangement links TRBV12-3 or TRBV12-4 to TRBJ2-5; D is ambiguous. Trimming removed 2 bases at V and 5 bases at J, with 9 bases between. The CDR3 runs to 13 residues. For the CDR3, the DNA is TGTGCCAGCAGTTTATGGGTTGTCGAGACCCAGTACTTC. Amino acid sequence: CASSLWVVETQYF.

This clonotype turned up a few times. The chain joins TRBV12-3 or TRBV12-4 to TRBJ2-6; D call uncertain. Trimming took off 7 bases at V and 0 bases at J, with 10 bases between the two ends. The CDR3 loop spans 15 amino acids. CDR3 nucleotide sequence: TGTGCCAGCACCGTCAAGAACTCTGGGGCCAACGTCCTGACTTTC. Protein: CASTVKNSGANVLTF.

This chain links TRBV4-2 with TRBJ2-2; 14 bases are a match to TRBD2. Germline V gene sequence: CDR1 LGHNA, CDR2 YNFKEQ. J gave up 6 bases and V 3 bases, and 0 bases lay outside the gene matches. The length of the CDR3 is 15 residues. This chain's CDR3 is CASSQTSGRAGELFF. CDR3 nucleotide sequence: TGTGCCAGCAGCCAGACTAGCGGGAGGGCCGGGGAGCTGTTTTTT.

This clonotype was detected a few times. The rearrangement links TRBV20-1 to TRBJ1-1; 7 nucleotides line up with TRBD1. V dropped 6 bases and J dropped 5; count of bases not matched to a gene: 9. Germline lookup yields CDR1 DFQATT and CDR2 SNEGSKA (reference sequence). The length of the CDR3 is 13 residues. CDR3 bases: TGCAGTGCAGGGCTACGACAGGGAACTGAAGCTTTCTTT. Its protein product is CSAGLRQGTEAFF.

Many counts were recorded for this clonotype. The chain joins TRBV15 to TRBJ2-7; D is unresolved. This CDR3 has 13 residues. Germline V gene data show CDR1 as LNHNV and CDR2 as YYDKDF (reference sequence). Trimming cost V 0 bases and J 3 bases, with 6 bases left between them. This CDR3 reads CATSRDLVYEQYV. The CDR3 region has the DNA TGTGCCACCAGCAGAGATCTAGTCTACGAGCAGTACGTC.

This clonotype was seen repeatedly, ten times or more. The chain has TRBV12-3 or TRBV12-4 and TRBJ2-3; TRBD2 matches 11 bases. The CDR3 has 18 residues. Germline trimming cut 1 base from V and 1 base from J; bases unmatched to any gene: 7. The CDR3: CASSLERGLAAGTDTQYF. The CDR3 bases are TGTGCCAGCAGTTTAGAGCGGGGACTAGCGGCTGGCACAGATACGCAGTATTTT.

This clonotype was seen repeatedly, ten times or more. V gene TRBV5-1 combines with J gene TRBJ2-1; D is possibly TRBD2 (5 bases). Germline lookup yields CDR1 SGHRS and CDR2 YFSETQ. The CDR3 is 13 residues long. The ends were cut back, 1 base at V and 6 bases at J, with 8 bases in the middle. The CDR3 DNA reads TGCGCCAGCAGCTTGTACGGGATCAATGAGCAGTTCTTC. Translated, it gives CASSLYGINEQFF.

V is TRBV7-9 and J is TRBJ2-1; 7 bases are a match to TRBD1. V lost 5 bases, J lost 7 bases, and 11 bases stayed unmatched. Germline CDR1 and CDR2: SEHNR and FQNEAQ (reference sequence). The CDR3 runs to 15 residues. DNA of the CDR3: TGTGCCAGCAGCCCGGGACAGATGTTGTGGAATGAGCAGTTCTTC. Encoded protein: CASSPGQMLWNEQFF.

Comment on this clonotype: Its ends do not fully match the called genes, so a read error is possible. V usage is TRBV3-1 and J usage is TRBJ2-5; D is tentatively TRBD1 or TRBD2 (5 bases each). The CDR3 is 13 residues long. The germline V gene encodes CDR1 LGHDT and CDR2 YNNKEL (reference sequence). In DNA, the CDR3 is TGTACCAGCTGTCGGGACGGCCAAGAGACCCAGTACTTC. As protein: CTSCRDGQETQYF.

This clonotype appeared many times. The CDR3 region is CASSLSGHEQYF. The CDR3 coding sequence is TGTGCCAGCAGTCTATCGGGCCACGAGCAGTACTTC. The rearrangement uses TRBV28 and TRBJ2-7; D uncertain. V was shortened by 5 bases and J by 5 bases, with 10 bases between the two germline ends. CDR1 is MDHEN and CDR2 is SYDVKM in the germline V gene. The CDR3 runs to 12 residues.

This chain connects TRBV6-6 to TRBJ1-2; tentative D call: TRBD1 (6 bases). The V end was cut by 5 bases, the J end by 3 bases, with 10 bases between. This CDR3 contains 13 residues. Germline V gene sequence: CDR1 MNHNY, CDR2 SVGAGI (reference sequence). CDR3 loop: CASSTGTDYGYTF. DNA of the CDR3: TGTGCCAGCAGTACAGGGACCGACTATGGCTACACCTTC.

This clonotype was found many times. J is TRBJ2-1 and V is TRBV5-1, with a possible D match to TRBD2 (5 bases). V dropped 0 bases and J dropped 7 bases, with 14 bases sitting between them. This CDR3 has 15 residues. Germline assignment: CDR1 SGHRS and CDR2 YFSETQ. CDR3 region: CASSLAGINWNEQFF. Written as DNA, the CDR3 is TGCGCCAGCAGCTTGGCCGGGATAAATTGGAATGAGCAGTTCTTC.

In this sample, this clonotype turned up many times. The chain has TRBV6-5 and TRBJ2-2; the D is unclear. The V and J ends lost 5 bases and 8 bases respectively, with 9 bases between them. This CDR3 contains 12 residues. Per germline, CDR1 MNHEY and CDR2 SVGAGI. The CDR3 loop is CASSTGFGELFF. In nucleotides, the CDR3 is TGTGCCAGCAGTACTGGCTTTGGGGAGCTGTTTTTT.

The chain employs TRBV4-1 and TRBJ1-1; D is ambiguous. Trimming stripped 0 bases from V and 0 bases from J, with 14 bases between. Per the germline V gene, CDR1 is MGHRA and CDR2 is YSYEKL. This CDR3 spans 17 amino acids. The CDR3 bases are TGCGCCAGCAGCCAAGATCGAATCTGGACGGTGAACACTGAAGCTTTCTTT. Encoded protein: CASSQDRIWTVNTEAFF.

Only a few counts were recorded for this clonotype. The chain is built from TRBV7-6 and TRBJ2-2, with D unclear. Germline V gene sequence: CDR1 SGHVS, CDR2 FNYEAQ. Trimming pared 5 bases from V and 6 bases from J, leaving 10 bases between. The CDR3 contains 13 residues. The DNA for the CDR3 is TGTGCCAGCAGCCAAATCCCCCCCGGGGAGCTGTTTTTT. Translation gives CASSQIPPGELFF.

The chain combines TRBV20-1 with TRBJ1-5; 7 bases fit TRBD1. The CDR3 sequence is 13 residues long. Germline V gene sequence: CDR1 DFQATT, CDR2 SNEGSKA (reference sequence). J was trimmed by 7 bases and V by 6 bases; bases with no gene match: 9. The CDR3 loop reads CSALRQGEQPQHF. CDR3 sequence (DNA): TGCAGTGCGCTTCGACAGGGAGAACAGCCCCAGCATTTT.

This clonotype came up a few times. The chain has TRBV19 and TRBJ1-2; D is perhaps TRBD1 (6 bases). CDR3 length: 14 residues. The germline V gene encodes CDR1 LNHDA and CDR2 SQIVND (reference sequence). Trimming pared 7 bases from V and 2 bases from J, leaving 14 bases between. The CDR3 spells CASTNRETNYGYTF. The CDR3 DNA reads TGTGCCAGTACCAACAGGGAGACGAACTATGGCTACACCTTC. The full variable domain, completed using reference TRBV19 and TRBJ1-2, is DGGITQSPKYLFRKEGQNVTLSCEQNLNHDAMYWYRQDPGQGLRLIYYSQIVNDFQKGDIAEGYSVSREKKESFPLTVTSAQKNPTAFYLCASTNRETNYGYTFGSGTRLTVV.

Many counts were recorded for this clonotype. The chain uses TRBV27 and TRBJ2-1; 7 positions match TRBD1. V shed 6 bases and J 0 bases; nucleotides not matched to a gene: 5. Germline loops: CDR1 MNHEY, CDR2 SMNVEV (reference sequence). CDR3 length: 15 amino acids. CDR3 sequence (DNA): TGTGCCAGCAGCCACCGACAGGGCTCCTACAATGAGCAGTTCTTC. Its protein is CASSHRQGSYNEQFF.

The chain employs TRBV24-1 and TRBJ2-2; possible D gene TRBD2, 6 bases. The CDR3 contains 16 residues. Looked up from germline, CDR1 is KGHDR and CDR2 is SFDVKD. Trimming took 2 bases from V and 7 from J, leaving 16 bases between them. The CDR3 coding sequence is TGTGCCACCAGTGATTCTTCCCCGGGGGAATACGGGGAGCTGTTTTTT. Protein: CATSDSSPGEYGELFF.

J is TRBJ2-5 and V is TRBV5-1; D gene unclear. The CDR3 loop spans 14 amino acids. V lost 5 bases, J lost 4 bases, and 15 bases lay in between. The germline CDR1 and CDR2 sequences are SGHRS and YFSETQ. CDR3 coding DNA: TGCGCCAGCAGTTCCGGACGGCTCCGAGAGACCCAGTACTTC. It specifies CASSSGRLRETQYF.